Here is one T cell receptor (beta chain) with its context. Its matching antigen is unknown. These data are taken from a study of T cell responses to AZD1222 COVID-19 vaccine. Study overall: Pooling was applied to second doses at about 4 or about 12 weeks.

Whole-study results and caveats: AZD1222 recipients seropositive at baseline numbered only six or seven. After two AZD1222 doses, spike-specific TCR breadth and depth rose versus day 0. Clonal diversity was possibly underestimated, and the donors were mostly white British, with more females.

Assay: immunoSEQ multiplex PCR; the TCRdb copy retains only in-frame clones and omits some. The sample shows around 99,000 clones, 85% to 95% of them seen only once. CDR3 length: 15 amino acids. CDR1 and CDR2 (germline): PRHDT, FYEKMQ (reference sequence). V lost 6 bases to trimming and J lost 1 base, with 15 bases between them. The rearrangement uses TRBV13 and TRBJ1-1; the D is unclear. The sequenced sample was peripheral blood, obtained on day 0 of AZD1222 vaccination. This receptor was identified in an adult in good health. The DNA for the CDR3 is TGTGCCAGCAGTCAAAGTTATATATCGAACACTGAAGCTTTCTTT. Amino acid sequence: CASSQSYISNTEAFF.